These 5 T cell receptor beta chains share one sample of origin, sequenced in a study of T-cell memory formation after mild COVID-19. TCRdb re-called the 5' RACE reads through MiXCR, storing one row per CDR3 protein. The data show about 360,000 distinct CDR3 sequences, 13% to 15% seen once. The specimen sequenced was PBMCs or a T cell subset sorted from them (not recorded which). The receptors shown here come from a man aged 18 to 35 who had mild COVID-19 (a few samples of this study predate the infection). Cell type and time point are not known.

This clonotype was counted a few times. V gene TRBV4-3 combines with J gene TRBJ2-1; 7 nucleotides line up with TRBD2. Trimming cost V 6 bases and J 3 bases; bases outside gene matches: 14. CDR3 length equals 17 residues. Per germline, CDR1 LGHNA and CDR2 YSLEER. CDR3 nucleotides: TGCGCCAGCAGTACGGGGGTCGGCGGGGGAGTCTACAATGAGCAGTTCTTC. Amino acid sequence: CASSTGVGGGVYNEQFF.

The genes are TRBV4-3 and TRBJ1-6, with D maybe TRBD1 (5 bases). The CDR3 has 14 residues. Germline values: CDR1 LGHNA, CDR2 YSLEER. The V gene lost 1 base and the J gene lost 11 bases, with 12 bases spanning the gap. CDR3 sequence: CASSQVAGIPPLHF. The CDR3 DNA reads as TGCGCCAGCAGCCAAGTAGCAGGGATTCCACCCCTCCACTTT.

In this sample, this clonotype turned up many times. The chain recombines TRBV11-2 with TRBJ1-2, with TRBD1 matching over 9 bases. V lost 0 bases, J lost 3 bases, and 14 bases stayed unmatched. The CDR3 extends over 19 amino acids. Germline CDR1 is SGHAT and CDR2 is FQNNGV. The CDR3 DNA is TGTGCCAGCAGCTTAGAACCCCCCCGGGACAGGGAGGTAGACTATGGCTACACCTTC. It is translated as CASSLEPPRDREVDYGYTF.

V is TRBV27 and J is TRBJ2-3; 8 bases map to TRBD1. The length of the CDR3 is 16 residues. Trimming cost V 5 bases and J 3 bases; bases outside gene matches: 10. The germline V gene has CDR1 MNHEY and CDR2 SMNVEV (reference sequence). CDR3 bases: TGTGCCAGCAGTACCAACCAGGGGGCTGAGACAGATACGCAGTATTTT. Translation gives CASSTNQGAETDTQYF.

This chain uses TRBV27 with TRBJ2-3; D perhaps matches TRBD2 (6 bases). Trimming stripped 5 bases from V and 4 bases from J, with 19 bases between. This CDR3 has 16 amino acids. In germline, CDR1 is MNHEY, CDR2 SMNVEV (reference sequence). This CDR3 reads CASSPRLGRSADTQYF. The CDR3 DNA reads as TGTGCCAGCAGTCCACGACTAGGACGTTCCGCAGATACGCAGTATTTT.